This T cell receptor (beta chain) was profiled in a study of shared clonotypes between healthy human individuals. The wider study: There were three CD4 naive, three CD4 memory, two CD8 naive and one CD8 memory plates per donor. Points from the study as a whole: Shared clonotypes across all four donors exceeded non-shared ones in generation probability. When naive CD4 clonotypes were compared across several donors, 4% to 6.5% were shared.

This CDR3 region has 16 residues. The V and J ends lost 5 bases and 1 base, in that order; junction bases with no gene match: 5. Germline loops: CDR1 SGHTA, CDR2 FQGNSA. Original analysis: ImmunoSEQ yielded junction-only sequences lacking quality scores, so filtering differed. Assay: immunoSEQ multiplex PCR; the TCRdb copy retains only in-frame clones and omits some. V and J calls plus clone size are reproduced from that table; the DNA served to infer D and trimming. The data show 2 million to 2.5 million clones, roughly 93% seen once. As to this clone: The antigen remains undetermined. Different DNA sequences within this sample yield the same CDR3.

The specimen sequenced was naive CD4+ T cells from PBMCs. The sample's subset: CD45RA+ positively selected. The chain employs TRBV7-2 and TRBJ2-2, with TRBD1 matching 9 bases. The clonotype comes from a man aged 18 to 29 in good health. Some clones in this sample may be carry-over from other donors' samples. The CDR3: CASSLLGQGNTGELFF. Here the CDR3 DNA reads TGTGCCAGCAGCCTCCTGGGACAGGGGAACACCGGGGAGCTGTTTTTT.